This is a list of T cell receptor beta chains from one sample in a study of cytomegalovirus exposure and HLA in healthy donors. Only in-frame clones appear in the TCRdb table, and some are missing; sequencing was by immunoSEQ multiplex PCR. The repertoire holds fewer than 250,000 clones, with roughly 80% as singletons. Sequencing was performed on PBMCs. These receptors were obtained from a man aged 40-50 years in good health and CMV-seropositive. The CDR3 runs from the conserved cysteine through the conserved F or W. Fields, in order: V gene, clone size, J gene, D gene, CDR3 DNA, CDR3 protein. D genes are given only for firm matches. Clone sizes are given selectively: once, few, many, or a class where the clone is expanded.

TRBV5-1,few,TRBJ2-5,.,TGCGCCAGCAGCTTGACGGGCGGGGTAGAGACCCAGTACTTC,CASSLTGGVETQYF
TRBV5-6,few,TRBJ2-3,TRBD2,TGTGCCAGCAGCCATAGCGGGGAAAGCACAGATACGCAGTATTTT,CASSHSGESTDTQYF
TRBV5-8,few,TRBJ2-3,.,TGTGCCAGCAGCAATCTACTAGCTTTGGCAGATACGCAGTATTTT,CASSNLLALADTQYF
TRBV5-5,.,TRBJ2-7,.,TGTGCCAGCAGCTTGGTGCAGGGGTTGGATACCTACGAGCAGTACTTC,CASSLVQGLDTYEQYF
TRBV14,.,TRBJ1-6,.,TGTGCCAGCAGCCAAAACAGGAATTCACCCCTCCACTTT,CASSQNRNSPLHF
TRBV29-1,.,TRBJ2-1,.,TGCAGCGTTCGGGACAATGAGCAGTTCTTC,CSVRDNEQFF
TRBV7-3,.,TRBJ2-3,TRBD2,TGTGCCAGCAGCTCCGGACTAGCGGGAGTATATGGGACAGATACGCAGTATTTT,CASSSGLAGVYGTDTQYF
TRBV13,.,TRBJ1-1,TRBD1,TGTGCCAGCAGCTCGGGACAGGGAGGGAGGATCACTGAAGCTTTCTTT,CASSSGQGGRITEAFF
TRBV27,.,TRBJ2-5,TRBD2,TGTGCCAGCAGTCCAACACTAGGAGCGGGAGGTCAAGAGACCCAGTACTTC,CASSPTLGAGGQETQYF
TRBV5-6,.,TRBJ2-7,.,TGTGCCAGCAGCAAGACACGGCAGGAACTTAACTACGAGCAGTACTTC,CASSKTRQELNYEQYF
TRBV7-3,.,TRBJ2-7,TRBD1,TGTGCCAGCAGTCCCGGGACAGGGAACTACGAGCAGTACTTC,CASSPGTGNYEQYF
TRBV2,.,TRBJ2-1,TRBD2,TGTGCCAGCAGTCGCCGCGCAAGCGGGAGGGCCTACAATGAGCAGTTCTTC,CASSRRASGRAYNEQFF
TRBV5-1,.,TRBJ1-1,.,TGCGCCAGCAGCCCACGACCGACACCAAACACTGAAGCTTTCTTT,CASSPRPTPNTEAFF
TRBV25-1,.,TRBJ2-6,TRBD1,TGTGCCAGCAGCCCCCGTGGGACAGCGAAAGGTGGGGCCAACGTCCTGACTTTC,CASSPRGTAKGGANVLTF
TRBV7-3,.,TRBJ2-7,TRBD1,TGTGCCAGCAGTCGTCCGGGACAGACCCACGAGCAGTACTTC,CASSRPGQTHEQYF
TRBV27,.,TRBJ2-7,TRBD2,TGTGCCAGCAGTATGGCGGGAGGGCCAGAGTACTACGAGCAGTACTTC,CASSMAGGPEYYEQYF
TRBV11-2,.,TRBJ1-1,.,TGTGCCAGCAGCCCGGGAGGGGGGACTGAAGCTTTCTTT,CASSPGGGTEAFF
TRBV5-4,.,TRBJ1-2,.,TGTGCCAGCAGCTTGGCCCTAAGCCCATCCCGGGGGGGCTACACCTTC,CASSLALSPSRGGYTF
TRBV9,.,TRBJ2-7,.,TGTGCCAGCACCCGGGACTCCTACTCCTACGAGCAGTACTTC,CASTRDSYSYEQYF
TRBV28,.,TRBJ2-7,TRBD2,TGTGCCAGCAGTCCTATTTTTGAGGGAGGGGTATACGAGCAGTACTTC,CASSPIFEGGVYEQYF
TRBV5-1,.,TRBJ1-2,.,TGCGCCAGCAGCTTGACAGGGAATGGCTACACCTTC,CASSLTGNGYTF
TRBV29-1,.,TRBJ1-4,.,TGCAGCGTTGGGGACTTGGCAACTAATGAAAAACTGTTTTTT,CSVGDLATNEKLFF
TRBV6-1,few,TRBJ1-2,TRBD1,TGTGCCAGCAGTGGACATGCGGGACAGGCGGCGATCGGTAACTATGGCTACACCTTC,CASSGHAGQAAIGNYGYTF
TRBV10-1,.,TRBJ1-5,.,TGCGCCAGCAGTGTTGGCAGGGTGGTTGATTGGTGCAATCAGCCCCAGCATTTT,CASSVGRVVDWCNQPQHF
TRBV6-6,.,TRBJ2-7,TRBD2,TGTGCCAGCAGTTACCCCCGGGTAGCGGGAGACTATGAGCAGTACTTC,CASSYPRVAGDYEQYF
TRBV5-4,.,TRBJ1-2,TRBD1,TGTGCCAGCAGCCAAGGGACAGGGGTTTTTGACTATGGCTACACCTTC,CASSQGTGVFDYGYTF
TRBV9,.,TRBJ2-3,.,TGTGCCAGCAGCGTGGGGGACTTCACAGATACGCAGTATTTT,CASSVGDFTDTQYF
TRBV2,once,TRBJ2-5,TRBD1,TGTGCCAGCAGTGTTCACAGGGGGCTAGCTGGAGAGACCCAGTACTTC,CASSVHRGLAGETQYF
TRBV7-2,.,TRBJ2-3,.,TGTGCCAGCAGCCTTAGCGGAGGCACAGATACGCAGTATTTT,CASSLSGGTDTQYF
TRBV29-1,few,TRBJ1-2,TRBD1,TGCAGCGTCTACGGACTCCGGGACAGGGAAAATTATGGCTACACCTTC,CSVYGLRDRENYGYTF
TRBV19,.,TRBJ1-5,.,TGTGCCAGTAGCACGGACGGGGGAGGTAAGCCCCAGCATTTT,CASSTDGGGKPQHF
TRBV5-4,.,TRBJ2-5,TRBD2,TGTGCCAGCAGCTTATTAGCGGGAGAGACCCAGTACTTC,CASSLLAGETQYF
TRBV18,.,TRBJ2-1,TRBD2,TGTGCCAGCTCACCCTACAGCGGGAGGGGATCCTACAATGAGCAGTTCTTC,CASSPYSGRGSYNEQFF
TRBV28,.,TRBJ2-2,TRBD2,TGTGCCAGCAGTTTATGGAGGGGGACTAGCGGGACCGGGGAGCTGTTTTTT,CASSLWRGTSGTGELFF
TRBV4-1,.,TRBJ1-1,.,TGCGCCAGCAGCCAAGATCAGGCCACCGTGAACACTGAAGCTTTCTTT,CASSQDQATVNTEAFF
TRBV5-5,.,TRBJ1-1,.,TGTGCCAGCAGCGTACGACAAGACAACACTGAAGCTTTCTTT,CASSVRQDNTEAFF
TRBV27,.,TRBJ2-7,.,TGTGCCAGCAGTTTATCCCCGGACTGGGTAGACTACGAGCAGTACTTC,CASSLSPDWVDYEQYF
TRBV27,.,TRBJ1-5,.,TGTGCCAGCAGCCGCTCGGGGTGGAATCAGCCCCAGCATTTT,CASSRSGWNQPQHF
TRBV6-5,.,TRBJ1-4,TRBD1,TGTGCCAGCAGTCCGGGACAGGGGGCTGGTGAAAAACTGTTTTTT,CASSPGQGAGEKLFF
TRBV4-1,.,TRBJ1-5,.,TGCGCCAGCAGCCTACTGGGGGCCGATCAGCCCCAGCATTTT,CASSLLGADQPQHF
TRBV10-2,.,TRBJ2-7,TRBD1,TGCGCCAGCAGTGAGGGCGCAGGGGGCTACGAGCAGTACTTC,CASSEGAGGYEQYF
TRBV18,.,TRBJ2-6,.,TGTGCCAGCTCTGCCGAGGGAGCCGGGGCCAACGTCCTGACTTTC,CASSAEGAGANVLTF
TRBV5-1,.,TRBJ1-1,.,TGCGCCAGCAGCTTGGGCGCCACCTTGAACACTGAAGCTTTCTTT,CASSLGATLNTEAFF
TRBV6-5,.,TRBJ1-1,.,TGTGCCAGCACCCCGTTGGAGGGAAGGGGCGCTGAAGCTTTCTTT,CASTPLEGRGAEAFF
TRBV7-6,.,TRBJ2-7,TRBD1,TGTGCCATTAGACAGGGGGCCGAGCAGTACTTC,CAIRQGAEQYF
TRBV10-3,.,TRBJ1-1,TRBD1,TGTGCCATCAGCCTAGGACAGGGCATGAACACTGAAGCTTTCTTT,CAISLGQGMNTEAFF
TRBV5-6,.,TRBJ2-3,.,TGTGCCAGCAGCTTGCGACAGTACACAGATACGCAGTATTTT,CASSLRQYTDTQYF
TRBV11-3,.,TRBJ2-7,TRBD1,TGTGCCAGCAGCTTACACGGGACAGGGGTCTACGAGCAGTACTTC,CASSLHGTGVYEQYF
TRBV27,.,TRBJ2-1,.,TGTGCCAGCAGTGACCCCGGGACAAAGTACAATGAGCAGTTCTTC,CASSDPGTKYNEQFF
TRBV6-1,once,TRBJ1-1,TRBD1,TGTGCCAGCAGTGACCAGGGGGGTGAAACTCGGAACACTGAAGCTTTCTTT,CASSDQGGETRNTEAFF
TRBV9,.,TRBJ2-7,TRBD2,TGTGCCAGCAGCGTAGCGGGGGGGGGCGGGGGCGAGCAGTACTTC,CASSVAGGGGGEQYF
TRBV2,.,TRBJ1-6,.,TGTGCCAGCAGATCCACTTCATATAATTCACCCCTCCACTTT,CASRSTSYNSPLHF
TRBV5-1,.,TRBJ2-2,.,TGCGCCAGCAGCGGGAGGGACATTGAGCTGAACACCGGGGAGCTGTTTTTT,CASSGRDIELNTGELFF
TRBV5-4,.,TRBJ2-3,.,TGTGCCAGCAGCTTCTTTGGCACAGATACGCAGTATTTT,CASSFFGTDTQYF
TRBV7-8,.,TRBJ1-5,TRBD1,TGTGCCAGCAGCCACCAAGGACAGGTGGTGGCTCAGCCCCAGCATTTT,CASSHQGQVVAQPQHF
TRBV12-5,.,TRBJ1-5,.,TGTGCTAGTTCACCGGCGGGTCGTAATCAGCCCCAGCATTTT,CASSPAGRNQPQHF
TRBV2,few,TRBJ2-7,TRBD2,TGTGCCAGCAGCCGCGGGGCGGGGGGCTACGAGCAGTACTTC,CASSRGAGGYEQYF